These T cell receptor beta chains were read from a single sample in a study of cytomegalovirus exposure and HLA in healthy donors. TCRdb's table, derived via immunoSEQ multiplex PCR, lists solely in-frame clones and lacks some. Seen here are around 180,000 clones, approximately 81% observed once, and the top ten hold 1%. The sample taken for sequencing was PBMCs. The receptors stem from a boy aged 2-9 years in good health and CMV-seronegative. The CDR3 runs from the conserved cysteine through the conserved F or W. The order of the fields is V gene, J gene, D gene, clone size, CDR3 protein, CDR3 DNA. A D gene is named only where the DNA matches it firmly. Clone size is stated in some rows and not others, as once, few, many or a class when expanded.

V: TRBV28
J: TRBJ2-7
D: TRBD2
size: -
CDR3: CASSSLQNPSGRAYEQYF
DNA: TGTGCCAGCAGTTCCCTACAAAACCCTAGCGGGAGGGCCTACGAGCAGTACTTC

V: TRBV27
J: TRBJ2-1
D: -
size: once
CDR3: CASSAGQTNNEQFF
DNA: TGTGCCAGCAGTGCCGGACAGACTAACAATGAGCAGTTCTTC

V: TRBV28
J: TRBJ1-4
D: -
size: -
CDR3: CASSRQQGGVFF
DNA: TGTGCCAGCAGTCGTCAACAGGGTGGTGTGTTTTTT

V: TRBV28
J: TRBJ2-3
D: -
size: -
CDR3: CASSPWAGTDTQYF
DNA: TGTGCCAGCAGCCCATGGGCAGGTACAGATACGCAGTATTTT

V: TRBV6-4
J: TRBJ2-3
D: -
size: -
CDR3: CASSERVTDTQYF
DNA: TGTGCCAGCAGTGAGAGAGTTACAGATACGCAGTATTTT

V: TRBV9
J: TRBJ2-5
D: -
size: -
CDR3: CASSGSSETQYF
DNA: TGTGCCAGCAGCGGGAGTTCAGAGACCCAGTACTTC

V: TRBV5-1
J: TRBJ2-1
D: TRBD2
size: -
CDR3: CASSPTGLANNEQFF
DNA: TGCGCCAGCAGCCCTACGGGACTAGCGAACAATGAGCAGTTCTTC

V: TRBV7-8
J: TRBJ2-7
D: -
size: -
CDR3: CASSLDSGTYEQYF
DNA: TGTGCCAGCAGCTTAGATAGCGGAACCTACGAGCAGTACTTC

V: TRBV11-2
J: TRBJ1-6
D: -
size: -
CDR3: CASSDLRSPNSPLHF
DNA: TGTGCCAGCAGCGATCTCCGCAGTCCGAATTCACCCCTCCACTTT

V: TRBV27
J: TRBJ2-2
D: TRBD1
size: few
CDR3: CASSLSTRGNWGELFF
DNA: TGTGCCAGCAGTTTAAGTACCAGGGGGAATTGGGGGGAGCTGTTTTTT

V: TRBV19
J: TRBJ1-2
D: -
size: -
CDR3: CASSNDRYGYTF
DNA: TGTGCCAGTAGTAATGACAGATATGGCTACACCTTC

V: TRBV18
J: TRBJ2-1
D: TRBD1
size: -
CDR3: CASSPSQGAINEQFF
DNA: TGTGCCAGCTCACCATCCCAGGGGGCTATCAATGAGCAGTTCTTC

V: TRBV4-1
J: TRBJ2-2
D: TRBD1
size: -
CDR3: CASSRPGQGTGELFF
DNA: TGCGCCAGCAGCCGCCCGGGACAGGGAACCGGGGAGCTGTTTTTT

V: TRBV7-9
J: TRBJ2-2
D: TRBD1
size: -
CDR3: CASSPLQGARIGELFF
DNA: TGTGCCAGCAGCCCCCTACAGGGGGCGCGTATCGGGGAGCTGTTTTTT

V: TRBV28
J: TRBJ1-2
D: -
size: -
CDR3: CASTRSPGGYTF
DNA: TGTGCCAGCACCCGCTCCCCAGGCGGCTACACCTTC

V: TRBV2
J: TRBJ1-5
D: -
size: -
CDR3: CASSGPPREDQPQHF
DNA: TGTGCCAGCAGTGGACCCCCTCGAGAGGATCAGCCCCAGCATTTT

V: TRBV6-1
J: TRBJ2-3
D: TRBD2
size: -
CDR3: CASGASGRADTQYF
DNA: TGTGCCAGCGGCGCTAGCGGTCGGGCGGATACGCAGTATTTT

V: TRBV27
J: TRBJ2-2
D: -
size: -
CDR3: CASNNTAQNTGELFF
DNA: TGTGCCAGCAACAATACCGCCCAGAACACCGGGGAGCTGTTTTTT

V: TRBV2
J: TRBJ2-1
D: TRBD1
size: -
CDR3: CASSFGQVNSYNEQFF
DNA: TGTGCCAGCAGTTTCGGACAGGTCAACTCCTACAATGAGCAGTTCTTC

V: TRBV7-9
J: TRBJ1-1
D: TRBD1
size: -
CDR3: CSSSVAQGVNTEAFF
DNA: TGTTCCAGCAGCGTTGCTCAGGGGGTGAACACTGAAGCTTTCTTT

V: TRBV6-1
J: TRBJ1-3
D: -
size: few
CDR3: CASSEVGGSSGNTIYF
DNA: TGTGCCAGCAGTGAAGTGGGAGGTAGCTCTGGAAACACCATATATTTT

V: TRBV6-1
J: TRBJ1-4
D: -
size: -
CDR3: CAILNRGVEKLFF
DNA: TGTGCCATCCTCAACCGGGGAGTTGAAAAACTGTTTTTT

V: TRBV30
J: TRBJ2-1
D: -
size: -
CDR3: CARDRDNEQFF
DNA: TGTGCCCGCGACAGAGACAATGAGCAGTTCTTC

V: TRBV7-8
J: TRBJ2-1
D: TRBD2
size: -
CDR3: CASSAGGASSYNEQFF
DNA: TGTGCCAGCAGCGCCGGGGGGGCCAGCTCCTACAATGAGCAGTTCTTC

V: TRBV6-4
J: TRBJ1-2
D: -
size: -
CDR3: CASSLDRPQLYGYTF
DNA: TGTGCCAGCAGCCTTGACAGACCGCAACTTTATGGCTACACCTTC

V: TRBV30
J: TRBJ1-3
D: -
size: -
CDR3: CAWTGRRSGNTIYF
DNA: TGTGCCTGGACCGGAAGGAGATCTGGAAACACCATATATTTT

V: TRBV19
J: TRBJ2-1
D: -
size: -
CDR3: CASSGGASKPYNEQFF
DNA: TGTGCCAGTAGTGGCGGAGCCTCCAAACCCTACAATGAGCAGTTCTTC